A single sample gave rise to the 13 T cell receptor beta chains below, sequenced in a study of control samples from healthy donors and cancer patients. Profiled with immunoSEQ multiplex PCR; TCRdb holds only in-frame clones, not every one. The sample has 100,000 to 150,000 clones, more than 85% seen once. Material for sequencing was blood. The receptor set was obtained from a man between 18 and 35 years old in good health.

The chain recombines TRBV7-9 with TRBJ1-4; 7 bases line up with TRBD1. Germline V lookup: CDR1 SEHNR, CDR2 FQNEAQ (reference sequence). This CDR3 contains 15 residues. The junction had 10 bases not matched to a gene; V was cut back by 5 bases and J by 7 bases. The CDR3 bases are TGTGCCAGCAGCCGCGGGGACAGCGGCAGTGAAAAACTGTTTTTT. Translating gives CASSRGDSGSEKLFF.

The chain is built from TRBV7-2 and TRBJ2-7; D possibly corresponds to TRBD1 (6 bases). This CDR3 contains 13 residues. Trimming cost V 5 bases and J 3 bases, with 11 bases left between them. Germline CDR1 reads SGHTA; CDR2 reads FQGNSA. The CDR3 bases are TGTGCCAGCAGCGGTACAGGGTTCTACGAGCAGTACTTC. Translating gives CASSGTGFYEQYF.

V gene TRBV5-1 combines with J gene TRBJ1-2, with TRBD1 identical over 12 bases. The V and J ends lost 6 bases and 13 bases, in that order; junction bases with no gene match: 10. The CDR3 runs 13 residues. The germline V gene has CDR1 SGHRS and CDR2 YFSETQ. The CDR3 spells CASKGQGQGASTF. Here the CDR3 DNA reads TGCGCCAGCAAGGGCCAGGGACAGGGGGCCTCCACCTTC.

The chain couples TRBV11-2 to TRBJ2-2; 12 bases align to TRBD2. This CDR3 is built from 19 residues. Germline-derived CDR1 and CDR2 are SGHAT and FQNNGV. With 4 bases clipped from V and 0 bases from J, the junction kept 9 bases outside the gene matches. The CDR3 spells CASSSRLAGDHPNTGELFF. CDR3 DNA sequence: TGTGCCAGCAGCTCGCGACTAGCGGGGGACCACCCGAACACCGGGGAGCTGTTTTTT.

V gene TRBV18 combines with J gene TRBJ1-4; the match to TRBD1 covers 9 bases. V shed 1 base and J 8 bases; nucleotides not matched to a gene: 2. Looked up from germline, CDR1 is KGHSH and CDR2 is LQKENI. The CDR3 extends over 14 amino acids. For the CDR3, the DNA is TGTGCCAGCTCACCACAAACAGGGGGCGAAAAACTGTTTTTT. The encoded protein is CASSPQTGGEKLFF.

This chain joins TRBV10-2 and TRBJ1-2; D is ambiguous. The CDR3 is made up of 14 amino acids. Germline values: CDR1 WSHSY, CDR2 SAAADI. V dropped 0 bases and J dropped 2 bases, with 7 bases sitting between them. CDR3 in DNA: TGCGCCAGCAGTGAGTCGGCCAAAAACTATGGCTACACCTTC. Protein: CASSESAKNYGYTF.

V is TRBV21-1 and J is TRBJ2-2; TRBD1 was called by the table and not checked on the DNA. TRBV21-1 is assigned pseudogene status. The CDR3 is 16 amino acids. The CDR3 nucleotides are TGTGCCAGCAGCGGCCCCGACAGGGGGCGTTCCGGGGAGCTGTTTTTT. Encoded protein: CASSGPDRGRSGELFF.

For the CDR3, the DNA is TGTGCCAGCAGCCACCGGGGTTTTAATTCACCCCTCCACTTT. Amino acid sequence: CASSHRGFNSPLHF. This chain connects TRBV14 to TRBJ1-6; D uncertain. CDR1 is SGHDN and CDR2 is FVKESK in the germline V gene. The CDR3 runs to 14 residues. The V end lost 3 bases, the J end lost 6 bases, and 9 bases lay between the germline ends. The full variable domain, its missing parts supplied by reference TRBV14 and TRBJ1-6, is EAGVTQFPSHSVIEKGQTVTLRCDPISGHDNLYWYRRVMGKEIKFLLHFVKESKQDESGMPNNRFLAERTGGTYSTLKVQPAELEDSGVYFCASSHRGFNSPLHFGNGTRLTVT.

The gene calls are TRBV30 and TRBJ1-6; D gene unclear. V was pared by 2 bases and J by 5 bases, with 10 bases between. CDR1 is GTSNPN and CDR2 is SVGIG in the germline V gene (reference sequence). The length of the CDR3 is 14 residues. The CDR3 reads CAWSPTPDNSPLHF. DNA for the CDR3: TGTGCCTGGAGTCCCACGCCGGATAATTCACCCCTCCACTTT.

The chain joins TRBV5-8 to TRBJ2-4, with a possible D match to TRBD1 (6 bases). The germline V gene encodes CDR1 SGHTS and CDR2 YDEGEE. The V end lost 3 bases, the J end lost 5 bases, and 12 bases lay between the germline ends. This CDR3 comprises 14 residues. CDR3 bases: TGTGCCAGCAGCTCATATGGGGGCCAAAACATTCAGTACTTC. Protein product: CASSSYGGQNIQYF.

This clone was seen once. The rearrangement uses TRBV10-3 and TRBJ2-3; weak D call: TRBD2 (6 bases). Trimming stripped 6 bases from V and 4 bases from J, with 11 bases between. This CDR3 region has 13 residues. Germline CDR1 is ENHRY and CDR2 is SYGVKD. The CDR3 region is CAIRTGEADTQYF. CDR3 bases: TGTGCCATCAGGACCGGGGAGGCAGATACGCAGTATTTT.

This sequence joins TRBV5-5 and TRBJ1-1, with D possibly being TRBD1 (6 bases). Looked up from germline, CDR1 is SGHKS and CDR2 is YYEKEE (reference sequence). With 0 bases removed from V and 1 base from J, the gap between germline ends came to 10 bases. This CDR3 has 15 residues. The CDR3 loop reads CASSLALGGNTEAFF. DNA for the CDR3: TGTGCCAGCAGCTTGGCCCTAGGGGGGAACACTGAAGCTTTCTTT.

This clone has more than one count but fewer than ten. The chain joins TRBV12-5 to TRBJ1-1; D uncertain. The CDR3 is 12 amino acids. Trimming left V 7 bases short and J 5 bases short, with 11 bases between. Looked up from germline, CDR1 is LGHNT and CDR2 is FRNRAP. The DNA of the CDR3 is TGTGCTAGTGTCCTCCTAGATACTGAAGCTTTCTTT. The encoded protein is CASVLLDTEAFF.